Listed here are 25 T cell receptor beta chains from one sample, sequenced in a study of beta chain features in type 1 diabetes. Antigens of these TCRs are unknown. Sequenced material consisted of expressed TCRB transcripts (all of the isolated RNA was reverse transcribed). Sequencing was performed with immunoSEQ multiplex PCR; in TCRdb, only in-frame clones are kept and a portion is missing. The table has 150,000 or so clones, around 8.4% seen once. Study-wide points: Shortening that was moderate but significant affected the TCRB CDR3s of Type 1 diabetes patients in all four CD4+ subsets.

The source material was central memory CD4+ T cells from blood. The receptors derive from a woman aged 18-29 years with type 1 diabetes.

The rearrangement uses TRBV19 and TRBJ1-3; D uncertain. CDR3 length: 13 amino acids. The V gene lost 5 bases and the J gene lost 0 bases, with 5 bases spanning the gap. Germline-derived CDR1 and CDR2 are LNHDA and SQIVND (reference sequence). CDR3 DNA sequence: TGTGCCAGTAGTCGCGACTCTGGAAACACCATATATTTT. This encodes CASSRDSGNTIYF.

This rearrangement joins TRBV11-2 to TRBJ2-7; the D gene is possibly TRBD1 (6 bases). The CDR3 consists of 12 residues. The germline V gene encodes CDR1 SGHAT and CDR2 FQNNGV. V was trimmed by 5 bases and J by 7 bases, leaving 12 bases between them. This CDR3 is CASSKTDREQYF. The CDR3, as DNA: TGTGCCAGCAGCAAGACCGACAGGGAGCAGTACTTC.

This clone was detected only a few times. V gene TRBV11-1 combines with J gene TRBJ2-7; a possible D gene is TRBD2 (6 bases). The CDR3 extends over 13 amino acids. Trimming pared 0 bases from V and 4 bases from J, leaving 7 bases between. Germline CDR1 is SGHAT and CDR2 is FQDESV (reference sequence). CDR3 bases: TGTGCCAGCAGCTTAGCCGGGAGTTACGAGCAGTACTTC. This codes for CASSLAGSYEQYF. Full variable domain (remainder filled in from reference TRBV11-1 and TRBJ2-7): EAEVAQSPRYKITEKSQAVAFWCDPISGHATLYWYRQILGQGPELLVQFQDESVVDDSQLPKDRFSAERLKGVDSTLKIQPAELGDSAMYLCASSLAGSYEQYFGPGTRLTVT.

This chain uses TRBV2 with TRBJ2-7, with 7 bases that match TRBD1. The CDR3 contains 13 residues. Germline loops: CDR1 SNHLY, CDR2 FYNNEI. J was trimmed by 3 bases and V by 8 bases; bases with no gene match: 7. CDR3 region: CASGWTGVYEQYF. The CDR3 coding sequence is TGTGCCAGCGGATGGACAGGAGTCTACGAGCAGTACTTC.

The J gene is TRBJ1-5, the V gene TRBV19; 7 nucleotides match TRBD1. V lost 6 bases to trimming and J lost 5 bases; unmatched junction nucleotides: 10. This CDR3 contains 15 residues. Looked up from germline, CDR1 is LNHDA and CDR2 is SQIVND (reference sequence). DNA for the CDR3: TGTGCCAGTAGCGGGCAGGGGGGATTGCATCAGCCCCAGCATTTT. This gives the protein CASSGQGGLHQPQHF.

The chain has TRBV5-1 and TRBJ1-5; 9 bases align to TRBD1. Germline CDR1 and CDR2: SGHRS and YFSETQ. The CDR3 loop spans 16 amino acids. After removal of 2 bases from V and 3 bases from J, the junction contained 6 bases not matched to a gene. The CDR3 sequence: CASSLTGTGSNQPQHF. CDR3 nucleotide sequence: TGCGCCAGCAGCTTAACCGGGACAGGGTCCAATCAGCCCCAGCATTTT.

This clone showed up just a few times. The chain has TRBV2 and TRBJ2-1; D possibly corresponds to TRBD2 (5 bases). V was cut by 8 bases and J by 10 bases, with 12 bases left in between. The germline V gene encodes CDR1 SNHLY and CDR2 FYNNEI. This CDR3 is 11 amino acids long. The CDR3: CASSEGGEQFF. The CDR3 coding sequence is TGTGCCAGCTCCGAGGGCGGAGAGCAGTTCTTC.

The sample holds a few counts of this clone. The CDR3 nucleotides are TGCAGCGTGAGGACCAGGGGTGACACTGAAGCTTTCTTT. Translation gives CSVRTRGDTEAFF. The J gene is TRBJ1-1, the V gene TRBV29-1, with TRBD1 as a possible D gene (6 bases). Germline loops: CDR1 SQVTM, CDR2 ANQGSEA. The germline V and J ends were trimmed by 6 bases and 3 bases, with 14 bases remaining between them. There are 13 residues in the CDR3.

There are a few counts of this clone. Compared with germline, one end of the junction differs, possibly owing to a read error. The V and J genes are TRBV30 and TRBJ2-3, with a weak D call TRBD1 (5 bases). From germline, CDR1 is GTSNPN and CDR2 SVGIG (reference sequence). This CDR3 is built from 12 residues. The CDR3 protein is CAWSVWYRPLDF. As DNA, the CDR3 is TGTGCCTGGAGTGTCTGGTACAGGCCATTGGATTTT.

The genes are TRBV10-3 and TRBJ2-3; 8 nucleotides line up with TRBD2. The CDR3 totals 13 residues. V gave up 3 bases and J gave up 6 bases; unmatched junction bases: 2. Looked up from germline, CDR1 is ENHRY and CDR2 is SYGVKD. CDR3 bases: TGTGCCATCAGTGAAAGACTAGCGGATACGCAGTATTTT. It is translated as CAISERLADTQYF.

V usage is TRBV28 and J usage is TRBJ2-7, with unresolved D. In germline, CDR1 is MDHEN, CDR2 SYDVKM. The CDR3 sequence is 13 residues long. The germline V and J ends were trimmed by 3 bases and 4 bases, with 10 bases remaining between them. The CDR3 loop is CASSFPTRYEQYF. As DNA, the CDR3 is TGTGCCAGCAGTTTCCCTACCCGATACGAGCAGTACTTC.

The chain uses TRBV2 and TRBJ2-6, with unresolved D. CDR3 size: 15 residues. The germline V gene encodes CDR1 SNHLY and CDR2 FYNNEI. The ends were cut back, 6 bases at V and 0 bases at J, with 9 bases in the middle. Written as DNA, the CDR3 is TGTGCCAGCAGGGCAGACAACTCTGGGGCCAACGTCCTGACTTTC. Translating gives CASRADNSGANVLTF.

This clone was recorded many times. The J gene is TRBJ2-1, the V gene TRBV4-3; D call uncertain. The V end lost 0 bases, the J end lost 8 bases, and 8 bases lay between the germline ends. The V gene's germline CDR1 is LGHNA and CDR2 YSLEER. This CDR3 contains 13 residues. CDR3 amino acids: CASSQDIRYEQFF. CDR3 coding DNA: TGCGCCAGCAGCCAAGACATACGGTATGAGCAGTTCTTC.

The chain has TRBV15 and TRBJ1-5; the match to TRBD1 covers 7 bases. Germline V lookup: CDR1 LNHNV, CDR2 YYDKDF (reference sequence). This CDR3 is 12 amino acids long. V lost 5 bases to trimming and J lost 10 bases; unmatched junction nucleotides: 5. The CDR3 bases are TGTGCCACCAGCGCTGACAGGGCCCCCCAGCATTTT. It is translated as CATSADRAPQHF.

The rearrangement links TRBV29-1 to TRBJ2-1; TRBD2 matches 8 bases. The length of the CDR3 is 14 residues. The V and J ends lost 6 bases and 5 bases, in that order; junction bases with no gene match: 9. Germline V lookup: CDR1 SQVTM, CDR2 ANQGSEA. The CDR3, as DNA: TGCAGCGTCCCCATAGCGGGAAGGAACAATGAGCAGTTCTTC. It codes for CSVPIAGRNNEQFF.

This clone showed up just a few times. The rearrangement joins TRBV10-1 to TRBJ2-3; D possibly corresponds to TRBD2 (5 bases). The germline gives CDR1 WNHNN, CDR2 SYGVQD (reference sequence). The CDR3 covers 13 residues. The V end was cut by 4 bases, the J end by 8 bases, with 13 bases between. The CDR3 bases are TGCGCCAGCAGTGGCGGGCTTAGTGGTACGCAGTATTTT. Its translation: CASSGGLSGTQYF.

This chain links TRBV4-3 with TRBJ2-1; 8 bases agree with TRBD1. The CDR3 is made up of 16 amino acids. The V and J ends lost 0 bases and 12 bases, in that order; junction bases with no gene match: 13. CDR1 is LGHNA, CDR2 YSLEER, per germline. The CDR3 reads CASSQDSRQGRGSQFF. The CDR3 nucleotides read TGCGCCAGCAGCCAAGATTCCCGACAGGGGAGAGGTTCGCAGTTCTTC.

This clone was seen only a few times. The chain has TRBV2 and TRBJ2-1; perhaps TRBD2 as D (7 bases). Germline CDR1 reads SNHLY; CDR2 reads FYNNEI. The V end was cut by 11 bases, the J end by 5 bases, with 19 bases between. CDR3 size: 14 residues. The CDR3 DNA reads TGTGCCTCAGGGGTCGCGGGAGTCAACAATGAGCAGTTCTTC. Its protein is CASGVAGVNNEQFF.

This sequence joins TRBV29-1 and TRBJ2-1; D is perhaps TRBD2 (6 bases). With 7 bases removed from V and 0 bases from J, the gap between germline ends came to 10 bases. The CDR3 length is 13 residues. Germline-derived CDR1 and CDR2 are SQVTM and ANQGSEA. The CDR3 sequence is CSGREPSYNEQFF. The DNA for the CDR3 is TGCAGCGGCCGGGAGCCCTCCTACAATGAGCAGTTCTTC.

This clone appeared a few times. The chain couples TRBV16 to TRBJ1-5; D ambiguous. V was clipped by 4 bases and J by 3 bases, with 10 bases between them. The CDR3 extends over 14 amino acids. Germline V gene lookup returns CDR1 KGHSY and CDR2 FQNENV. CDR3 sequence (DNA): TGTGCCAGCAGCCCTGAGAGGTCCAATCAGCCCCAGCATTTT. This encodes CASSPERSNQPQHF.

The table lists this clone with many counts. The sample has other DNA sequences that encode this CDR3 too. The V call is TRBV20-1, the J call TRBJ2-7; TRBD1 matches at 7 bases. V lost 6 bases to trimming and J lost 5 bases; unmatched junction nucleotides: 4. CDR1 and CDR2 (germline): DFQATT, SNEGSKA (reference sequence). CDR3 length: 11 residues. The CDR3 is CSALQGNEQYF. CDR3 coding DNA: TGCAGTGCCCTACAGGGGAACGAGCAGTACTTC.

J is TRBJ1-6 and V is TRBV14; 7 bases are a match to TRBD1. Trimming took 3 bases from V and 9 from J; bases not matched to a gene: 5. The CDR3 extends over 14 amino acids. Germline V lookup: CDR1 SGHDN, CDR2 FVKESK. The CDR3 region has the DNA TGTGCCAGCAGCCAGACAGGGCGCGGTTCACCCCTCCACTTT. It specifies CASSQTGRGSPLHF.

This clone appeared a single time. This chain joins TRBV7-2 and TRBJ2-5; D perhaps matches TRBD1 (5 bases). The V end was cut by 1 base, the J end by 4 bases, with 16 bases between. The CDR3 has 16 amino acids. Germline assignment: CDR1 SGHTA and CDR2 FQGNSA. CDR3 sequence reads: CASSLGARGQGETQYF. CDR3 nucleotides: TGTGCCAGCAGCTTAGGGGCGAGAGGTCAGGGAGAGACCCAGTACTTC. Variable domain in full (rest from reference TRBV7-2 and TRBJ2-5): GAGVSQSPSNKVTEKGKDVELRCDPISGHTALYWYRQSLGQGLEFLIYFQGNSAPDKSGLPSDRFSAERTGGSVSTLTIQRTQQEDSAVYLCASSLGARGQGETQYFGPGTRLLVL.

This clone came up a few times. J is TRBJ2-7 and V is TRBV28; 8 nucleotides match TRBD1. The germline CDR1 and CDR2 sequences are MDHEN and SYDVKM. The CDR3 runs to 16 residues. V shed 5 bases, J shed 0 bases, and the junction held 9 bases outside the gene matches. CDR3 in amino acids: CASSHSRDRYSYEQYF. As DNA, the CDR3 is TGTGCCAGCAGTCACTCCCGGGACAGGTACTCCTACGAGCAGTACTTC.

The rearrangement links TRBV7-8 to TRBJ1-1; D perhaps matches TRBD1 (6 bases). Trimming took off 5 bases at V and 1 base at J, with 11 bases between the two ends. This CDR3 has 14 residues. Germline CDR1 and CDR2: SGHVS and FQNEAQ. CDR3 in DNA: TGTGCCAGCAGCCGAGAGGGACAGAACACTGAAGCTTTCTTT. Protein sequence: CASSREGQNTEAFF.